The 5 T cell receptor beta chains in this list originate from one sample, sequenced in a study of post-analysis software for immune sequencing data (dated by TCRdb to 2013 to 2016). General findings and caveats noted by the study authors: Roughly 5 TRBV segments, including TRBV5-6, TRBV5-1 and TRBV20-1, were significantly more frequent in patients than controls.

Libraries were constructed by PCR. Reads for this sample came from an Illumina HiSeq 2500. To reduce PCR and sequencing biases, unique molecular identifiers were incorporated into the TCR beta cDNA libraries. The raw public reads went through TCRdb reprocessing: fastp at Q25, MiXCR clone calling, in-frame beta chains kept. Here each entry gathers all rows of one CDR3 protein and keeps the most common genes and DNA. For this sample there are roughly 600,000 distinct CDR3 sequences; 44% appear just once. The top ten hold under 2% of the sample. These TCRs are of unknown antigen specificity. Sequenced material: blood. The receptors were gathered from a girl between 5 and 17 years old with multiple sclerosis.

In this sample, this clonotype turned up a few times. The chain uses TRBV19 and TRBJ2-1; D might be TRBD1 or TRBD2, each matching 5 bases. Trimming took off 2 bases at V and 0 bases at J, with 20 bases between the two ends. The germline V gene encodes CDR1 LNHDA and CDR2 SQIVND (reference sequence). The CDR3 has 19 residues. CDR3 bases: TGTGCCAGTAGTATACCATCGACCGGTGCAGGGAGCTCCTACAATGAGCAGTTCTTC. Translation gives CASSIPSTGAGSSYNEQFF.

V and J are TRBV27 and TRBJ2-3; D is tentatively TRBD1 or TRBD2 (5 bases each). The CDR3 is made up of 14 amino acids. Germline loops: CDR1 MNHEY, CDR2 SMNVEV (reference sequence). Trimming cost V 4 bases and J 2 bases, with 10 bases left between them. Here the CDR3 reads CASSWGPFTDTQYF. The CDR3 nucleotides are TGTGCCAGCAGTTGGGGACCATTCACAGATACGCAGTATTTT.

The V and J genes are TRBV4-1 and TRBJ2-3, with 9 bases identical to TRBD1. Unmatched junction bases numbered 7, after V lost 7 bases and J lost 2 bases. From germline, CDR1 is MGHRA and CDR2 YSYEKL. The CDR3 extends over 15 amino acids. As DNA, the CDR3 is TGCGCCAGCACTCGGGACAGGGACTTCACAGATACGCAGTATTTT. Translating it yields CASTRDRDFTDTQYF.

The chain links TRBV6-5 to TRBJ2-1, with a tentative D call TRBD2 (7 bases). The ends were cut back, 0 bases at V and 9 bases at J, with 15 bases in the middle. The germline gives CDR1 MNHEY, CDR2 SVGAGI. The CDR3 runs 15 residues. CDR3 loop: CASSYSGGLMVEQFF. CDR3 DNA sequence: TGTGCCAGCAGTTACTCGGGGGGGCTGATGGTTGAGCAGTTCTTC.

The chain is built from TRBV5-1 and TRBJ2-3; TRBD2 is a possible D gene (6 bases). V was clipped by 3 bases and J by 11 bases, with 10 bases between them. Germline V gives CDR1 SGHRS, CDR2 YFSETQ. The CDR3 has 11 residues. This CDR3 is CASSSPGLQYF. The CDR3 DNA reads as TGCGCCAGCAGCTCTCCGGGACTGCAGTATTTT.